This TCR beta chain was captured by sequencing in a study of shared clonotypes between healthy human individuals. The junction had 5 bases not matched to a gene; V was cut back by 6 bases and J by 3 bases. The CDR3 is 13 amino acids. The germline V gene encodes CDR1 SGHAT and CDR2 FQDESV (reference sequence). Notes on the study in general: How much donors shared clonotypes was expected to be affected by sequencing depth. Roughly 5% of naive CD4 clonotypes were common to a handful of donors.

Worth noting for this clone: Its antigen is unknown.

Profiled with immunoSEQ multiplex PCR; TCRdb holds only in-frame clones, not every one. The sample includes approximately 700,000 clones, 73% of them seen just once. All donors were healthy HIV-negative adults lacking recent acute infections or vaccinations. The J gene is TRBJ2-7, the V gene TRBV11-1, with TRBD1 identical over 7 bases. This receptor was taken from a woman in her twenties or thirties in good health. Sequencing was performed on memory CD4+ T cells sorted from blood. The sample's subset: CD45RA-negative fraction. The chain's CDR3 is CASREGTDYEQYF. The DNA of the CDR3 is TGTGCCAGCAGGGAAGGGACAGACTACGAGCAGTACTTC.